This TCR beta chain emerged from a study of blood T cell repertoires in COVID-19. Clones were read by immunoSEQ multiplex PCR, and TCRdb kept only the in-frame ones, dropping some. Of about 80,000 clones in the sample, approximately 76% are singletons; the top ten hold about 16%. Germline loops: CDR1 MNHNS, CDR2 SASEGT. CDR3 size: 17 residues. V was cut by 2 bases and J by 4 bases, with 18 bases left in between. The chain couples TRBV6-1 to TRBJ1-5; possibly TRBD1 for D (5 bases). The sequencing input was peripheral blood. The sequence came from a man between 65 and 85 years old with active or convalescent COVID-19. CDR3 loop: CASSEFTDTRLNQPQHF. The CDR3 DNA is TGTGCCAGCAGTGAATTCACGGACACCCGCCTTAATCAGCCCCAGCATTTT.